The 20 T cell receptor beta chains below were found in one sample sequenced in a study of cytomegalovirus exposure and HLA in healthy donors. 13 Jbeta primers and 60 Vbeta primers were used for the PCR. Assay used: immunoSEQ multiplex PCR; TCRdb lists only in-frame clones, some missing. The profile covers 150,000 to 200,000 clones, with 70% to 85% appearing a single time and 1.4% to 1.5% taken by the ten largest. Source material: PBMCs. These receptors came from a young woman in good health and CMV-seropositive.

The V gene is TRBV9, the J gene TRBJ1-1; TRBD1 is a possible D gene (5 bases). The CDR3 runs 14 residues. Germline-derived CDR1 and CDR2 are SGDLS and YYNGEE. Trimming took off 3 bases at V and 4 bases at J, with 13 bases between the two ends. This CDR3 is CASSAQGGGTEAFF. The CDR3 DNA is TGTGCCAGCAGCGCGCAGGGCGGTGGCACTGAAGCTTTCTTT. Combining the CDR3 with reference TRBV9 and TRBJ1-1 gives the whole variable domain DSGVTQTPKHLITATGQRVTLRCSPRSGDLSVYWYQQSLDQGLQFLIQYYNGEERAKGNILERFSAQQFPDLHSELNLSSLELGDSALYFCASSAQGGGTEAFFGQGTRLTVV.

The V call is TRBV5-5, the J call TRBJ1-5; the match to TRBD1 covers 10 bases. The germline CDR1 and CDR2 sequences are SGHKS and YYEKEE (reference sequence). J gave up 6 bases and V 5 bases, and 5 bases lay outside the gene matches. The CDR3 is 14 amino acids. The CDR3 is CASSGTGEGQPQHF. CDR3 DNA: TGTGCCAGCAGTGGGACAGGGGAAGGTCAGCCCCAGCATTTT. Full variable domain (outside the CDR3, taken from reference TRBV5-5 and TRBJ1-5): DAGVTQSPTHLIKTRGQQVTLRCSPISGHKSVSWYQQVLGQGPQFIFQYYEKEERGRGNFPDRFSARQFPNYSSELNVNALLLGDSALYLCASSGTGEGQPQHFGDGTRLSIL.

The rearrangement uses TRBV7-2 and TRBJ2-7; 10 nucleotides agree with TRBD1. With V trimmed by 0 bases and J by 0 bases, 5 bases remained unmatched. Germline assignment: CDR1 SGHTA and CDR2 FQGNSA. This CDR3 is built from 17 residues. The CDR3 reads CASSLAGQGWDSYEQYF. The DNA for the CDR3 is TGTGCCAGCAGCTTAGCGGGACAGGGGTGGGACTCCTACGAGCAGTACTTC.

This clone has more than one count but fewer than ten. The chain joins TRBV9 to TRBJ1-1, with 7 positions matching TRBD1. CDR3 length: 16 residues. The J segment lost 6 bases and the V segment lost 0 bases, leaving 11 bases of the junction unmatched. Germline V lookup: CDR1 SGDLS, CDR2 YYNGEE. The CDR3 sequence is CASSVGPGGGTAEAFF. The CDR3 nucleotides are TGTGCCAGCAGCGTAGGTCCAGGGGGTGGGACCGCTGAAGCTTTCTTT. The full variable domain, with the rest looked up from reference TRBV9 and TRBJ1-1, is DSGVTQTPKHLITATGQRVTLRCSPRSGDLSVYWYQQSLDQGLQFLIQYYNGEERAKGNILERFSAQQFPDLHSELNLSSLELGDSALYFCASSVGPGGGTAEAFFGQGTRLTVV.

The chain combines TRBV5-6 with TRBJ1-2, with D hard to call. Germline CDR1 is SGHDT and CDR2 is YYEEEE. With 2 bases removed from V and 11 bases from J, the gap between germline ends came to 13 bases. The CDR3 covers 12 residues. This chain's CDR3 is CASSLLEGSYTF. The CDR3 DNA follows: TGTGCCAGCAGCTTATTGGAGGGATCTTACACCTTC.

CDR3 protein: CASSLGQGGLIETQYF. CDR3 bases: TGTGCCAGCAGCTTAGGACAGGGGGGTCTCATCGAGACCCAGTACTTC. This chain joins TRBV11-3 and TRBJ2-5; TRBD1 matches 9 bases. The trim removed 1 base at V and 5 bases at J, leaving 8 bases unmatched. The CDR3 totals 16 residues. Germline V gene lookup returns CDR1 SGHNT and CDR2 YENEEA.

The chain recombines TRBV27 with TRBJ1-2; 7 bases map to TRBD1. The CDR3 extends over 16 amino acids. The germline CDR1 and CDR2 sequences are MNHEY and SMNVEV (reference sequence). The V segment lost 6 bases and the J segment 6 bases; nucleotides outside the gene matches: 16. CDR3 sequence reads: CASSPMGDSGPNGYTF. The CDR3 DNA is TGTGCCAGCAGCCCAATGGGGGACAGCGGCCCCAATGGCTACACCTTC.

The CDR3, as DNA: TGTGCCAGCAGTCCGAGGGACAGGGATGGCTACACCTTC. It is translated as CASSPRDRDGYTF. The chain links TRBV27 to TRBJ1-2, with 9 bases that match TRBD1. Germline CDR1 is MNHEY and CDR2 is SMNVEV (reference sequence). Germline trimming cut 5 bases from V and 6 bases from J; bases unmatched to any gene: 4. The CDR3 runs to 13 residues.

This sequence joins TRBV2 and TRBJ2-1; 10 nucleotides match TRBD2. Germline values: CDR1 SNHLY, CDR2 FYNNEI. The CDR3 sequence is 15 residues long. Trimming cost V 7 bases and J 3 bases; bases outside gene matches: 6. The CDR3 sequence: CASTTGTSVYNEQFF. DNA for the CDR3: TGTGCCAGCACGACCGGGACTAGCGTCTACAATGAGCAGTTCTTC.

The CDR3 DNA follows: TGCAGCGTTGTGTCCCCAGGTGAAGCTTTCTTT. Residues: CSVVSPGEAFF. The V gene is TRBV29-1, the J gene TRBJ1-1, with unresolved D. The CDR3 loop spans 11 amino acids. The germline V gene has CDR1 SQVTM and CDR2 ANQGSEA. Deletions cut 4 bases from V and 7 bases from J, with 10 bases between.

In its sample, this clone was seen once. The chain links TRBV7-8 to TRBJ2-7; the match to TRBD2 covers 9 bases. Trimming took 2 bases from V and 2 from J; bases not matched to a gene: 1. This CDR3 is built from 14 residues. Germline V gene lookup returns CDR1 SGHVS and CDR2 FQNEAQ. The CDR3 is CASSLTSGPYEQYF. As DNA, the CDR3 is TGTGCCAGCAGCTTAACTAGCGGGCCCTACGAGCAGTACTTC.

J is TRBJ2-1 and V is TRBV6-1, with D unclear. Germline V gene lookup returns CDR1 MNHNS and CDR2 SASEGT. The V end was cut by 10 bases, the J end by 7 bases, with 14 bases between. This CDR3 has 12 residues. The CDR3 coding sequence is TGTGCCACCCTTACCCGGGTAAATGAGCAGTTCTTC. Translation gives CATLTRVNEQFF.

The genes are TRBV11-3 and TRBJ2-1; 10 nucleotides align to TRBD2. CDR1 and CDR2 from the germline V gene are SGHNT and YENEEA. This CDR3 region has 17 residues. The junction had 15 bases not matched to a gene; V was cut back by 5 bases and J by 8 bases. CDR3 DNA: TGTGCCAGCAGCCCCTTACTAGCGGGGCCGAAGAGGGATGAGCAGTTCTTC. Translation gives CASSPLLAGPKRDEQFF.

This clone was seen a handful of times. The genes are TRBV7-2 and TRBJ1-2; D is ambiguous. Germline CDR1 is SGHTA and CDR2 is FQGNSA. With 2 bases removed from V and 8 bases from J, the gap between germline ends came to 18 bases. The CDR3 spans 15 residues. The chain's CDR3 is CASSLFARAAEGYTF. The CDR3, as DNA: TGTGCCAGCAGCTTATTTGCGCGGGCAGCGGAGGGCTACACCTTC. Variable domain in full (rest from reference TRBV7-2 and TRBJ1-2): GAGVSQSPSNKVTEKGKDVELRCDPISGHTALYWYRQSLGQGLEFLIYFQGNSAPDKSGLPSDRFSAERTGGSVSTLTIQRTQQEDSAVYLCASSLFARAAEGYTFGSGTRLTVV.

V usage is TRBV9 and J usage is TRBJ2-7; D perhaps matches TRBD2 (6 bases). The CDR3 is made up of 14 amino acids. V was clipped by 7 bases and J by 0 bases, with 14 bases between them. Looked up from germline, CDR1 is SGDLS and CDR2 is YYNGEE. CDR3 sequence reads: CASSSPGVSYEQYF. The CDR3 nucleotides are TGTGCCAGCTCTTCCCCGGGGGTCTCCTACGAGCAGTACTTC.

The chain couples TRBV6-1 to TRBJ1-2; D uncertain. The germline CDR1 and CDR2 sequences are MNHNS and SASEGT. V gave up 4 bases and J gave up 2 bases, with 5 bases separating them. The CDR3 is 12 amino acids. CDR3 sequence (DNA): TGTGCCAGCAGTGTTTCGAACTATGGCTACACCTTC. It specifies CASSVSNYGYTF.

The chain has TRBV15 and TRBJ1-5; the D gene is possibly TRBD1 (6 bases). The CDR3 is made up of 18 amino acids. Germline-derived CDR1 and CDR2 are LNHNV and YYDKDF (reference sequence). With 0 bases removed from V and 0 bases from J, the gap between germline ends came to 15 bases. CDR3 protein: CATSRDGGRGRSNQPQHF. CDR3 in DNA: TGTGCCACCAGCAGAGATGGAGGCAGGGGCCGTAGCAATCAGCCCCAGCATTTT.

The chain employs TRBV2 and TRBJ1-2; D not resolved. This CDR3 has 12 amino acids. V lost 2 bases and J 4 bases, leaving 5 bases between the germline ends. Germline loops: CDR1 SNHLY, CDR2 FYNNEI. This chain's CDR3 is CASSEPSYGYTF. For the CDR3, the DNA is TGTGCCAGCAGTGAACCGAGCTATGGCTACACCTTC.

This clone has a single count. V gene TRBV29-1 combines with J gene TRBJ1-2; 10 nucleotides match TRBD1. The CDR3 sequence is 14 residues long. J lost 4 bases, V lost 8 bases, and 10 bases had no gene match. Looked up from germline, CDR1 is SQVTM and CDR2 is ANQGSEA. This CDR3 reads CSTIAGQGTYGYTF. Written as DNA, the CDR3 is TGCAGCACCATAGCGGGACAGGGGACCTATGGCTACACCTTC.

V gene TRBV20-1 combines with J gene TRBJ1-3; no reliable D call. The CDR3 contains 11 residues. CDR1 is DFQATT, CDR2 SNEGSKA, per germline (reference sequence). V lost 5 bases to trimming and J lost 4 bases, with 6 bases between them. The CDR3 sequence is CSAHWGNTIYF. The CDR3 region has the DNA TGCAGTGCTCACTGGGGAAACACCATATATTTT.